These T cell receptor beta chains were read from a single sample in a study of OX40 agonist ivuxolimab in advanced cancers. Assay: immunoSEQ multiplex PCR; the TCRdb copy retains only in-frame clones and omits some. The table lists about 150,000 clones, roughly 92% of them singletons. Sequencing was performed on CD4+ or CD8+ T cells sorted from blood, taken in a trial of the OX40 agonist ivuxolimab. All receptors derive from an adult with an advanced solid tumor such as melanoma, head and neck, liver or kidney cancer. Both conserved end residues are part of each CDR3. The D gene is left open where the match is weak. Size is omitted from some rows. Given values are once, few, many or a class for expanded clones.

J	size	V	D	CDR3	DNA
TRBJ1-5	NA	TRBV7-2	TRBD1	CASSLRQGGLGPQHF	TGTGCCAGCAGCTTGAGACAGGGGGGCTTAGGGCCCCAGCATTTT
TRBJ2-1	NA	TRBV7-2	TRBD2	CASSRTSGRTVF	TGTGCCAGCAGCCGGACTAGCGGGAGAACGGTCTTC
TRBJ1-2	NA	TRBV6-5	NA	CASSTGSGAGYTF	TGTGCCAGCAGTACAGGGAGTGGGGCGGGCTACACCTTC
TRBJ2-7	once	TRBV30	NA	CAWSWGTGMHYEQYF	TGTGCCTGGAGTTGGGGGACGGGCATGCACTACGAGCAGTACTTC
TRBJ2-1	NA	TRBV28	NA	CASIRRDLFAGDEQFF	TGTGCCAGCATCCGACGGGACCTCTTTGCGGGCGATGAGCAGTTCTTC
TRBJ1-4	NA	TRBV10-3	NA	CAISESRGSNEKLFF	TGTGCCATCAGTGAGTCGAGGGGGTCTAATGAAAAACTGTTTTTT
TRBJ1-2	NA	TRBV28	TRBD1	CASSLPITGEPRYGYTF	TGTGCCAGCAGTTTACCAATAACAGGGGAGCCAAGGTATGGCTACACCTTC
TRBJ2-7	few	TRBV7-9	NA	CASSPLRGSYEQYF	TGTGCCAGCAGCCCCCTTCGTGGGTCCTACGAGCAGTACTTC
TRBJ2-1	NA	TRBV5-1	NA	CASSLVLGNEQFF	TGCGCCAGCAGCTTGGTCTTGGGCAATGAGCAGTTCTTC
TRBJ2-2	NA	TRBV28	NA	CASSLAPNTGELFF	TGTGCCAGCAGTCTCGCCCCGAACACCGGGGAGCTGTTTTTT
TRBJ1-2	few	TRBV5-1	TRBD1	CASSSDREFGGYTF	TGCGCCAGCAGCTCGGACAGGGAGTTCGGCGGCTACACCTTC
TRBJ1-4	once	TRBV7-9	TRBD1	CASSLGDRGTTNEKLFF	TGTGCCAGCAGCTTAGGGGACAGGGGGACAACTAATGAAAAACTGTTTTTT
TRBJ1-1	once	TRBV28	NA	CASEAVMNTEAFF	TGTGCCAGCGAGGCCGTTATGAACACTGAAGCTTTCTTT
TRBJ2-7	NA	TRBV6-5	TRBD1	CASSLGQGKNYEQYF	TGTGCCAGCAGCTTGGGACAGGGCAAGAACTACGAGCAGTACTTC
TRBJ2-7	NA	TRBV28	TRBD1	CASSFPPSTGGGYEQYF	TGTGCCAGCAGTTTCCCCCCGTCGACAGGGGGCGGGTACGAGCAGTACTTC
TRBJ1-1	NA	TRBV27	NA	CASSLSGGRPNTEAFF	TGTGCCAGCAGTTTATCAGGGGGGCGTCCGAACACTGAAGCTTTCTTT
TRBJ2-7	NA	TRBV2	NA	CASIWPQANYEQYF	TGTGCCAGCATTTGGCCCCAAGCAAATTACGAGCAGTACTTC
TRBJ2-3	NA	TRBV6-5	NA	CASRQTSTDTQYF	TGTGCCAGCAGGCAGACCTCCACAGATACGCAGTATTTT
TRBJ1-2	NA	TRBV28	NA	CASSFGPQLLGYTF	TGTGCCAGCAGTTTCGGCCCACAGCTATTGGGCTACACCTTC
TRBJ2-3	NA	TRBV2	NA	CASSGWGGGTDTQYF	TGTGCCAGCAGTGGATGGGGCGGGGGCACAGATACGCAGTATTTT
TRBJ2-2	NA	TRBV9	NA	CASSVAGGAGGELFF	TGTGCCAGCAGCGTAGCTGGGGGCGCCGGCGGGGAGCTGTTTTTT
TRBJ1-4	NA	TRBV5-1	TRBD1	CASCGTATNEKLFF	TGCGCCAGCTGCGGGACAGCTACTAATGAAAAACTGTTTTTT
TRBJ2-1	NA	TRBV11-2	TRBD1	CASSRPGQGIHEQFF	TGTGCCAGCAGCCGACCGGGACAGGGTATCCATGAGCAGTTCTTC